Shown below are 12 T cell receptor beta chains from a single sample sequenced in a study of cytomegalovirus exposure and HLA in healthy donors. PCR amplification relied on 60 Vbeta primers (plus 13 Jbeta primers). The protocol was immunoSEQ multiplex PCR, while the TCRdb copy is restricted to in-frame clones and leaves out a portion. This table holds about 160,000 clones, nearly 80% found once. The sample consisted of PBMCs. The receptors here all came from a young man in good health and CMV-seropositive.

The chain links TRBV19 to TRBJ2-7; TRBD2 matches at 11 bases. Germline V gene lookup returns CDR1 LNHDA and CDR2 SQIVND (reference sequence). V shed 5 bases and J 4 bases; nucleotides not matched to a gene: 10. This CDR3 is 16 amino acids long. The CDR3: CASSGETSGMKYEQYF. CDR3 nucleotide sequence: TGTGCCAGTAGTGGGGAGACTAGCGGGATGAAGTACGAGCAGTACTTC.

The CDR3 sequence: CASSPAAGGSYEQYF. The CDR3 DNA sequence: TGTGCCAGCTCACCCGCTGCGGGGGGATCCTACGAGCAGTACTTC. V gene TRBV18 combines with J gene TRBJ2-7; the match to TRBD2 covers 8 bases. CDR1 is KGHSH and CDR2 is LQKENI in the germline V gene. With V trimmed by 3 bases and J by 1 base, 5 bases remained unmatched. This CDR3 is built from 15 residues. Drawing the rest from reference TRBV18 and TRBJ2-7, the complete variable domain is NAGVMQNPRHLVRRRGQEARLRCSPMKGHSHVYWYRQLPEEGLKFMVYLQKENIIDESGMPKERFSAEFPKEGPSILRIQQVVRGDSAAYFCASSPAAGGSYEQYFGPGTRLTVT.

The rearrangement joins TRBV25-1 to TRBJ1-2; D unresolved. The CDR3 covers 14 residues. Trimming removed 7 bases at V and 0 bases at J, with 12 bases between. The germline V gene has CDR1 MGHDK and CDR2 SYGVNS. CDR3 nucleotide sequence: TGTGCCAGCACCGAACCCGGGGCTAACTATGGCTACACCTTC. Residues: CASTEPGANYGYTF.

The chain links TRBV7-7 to TRBJ2-2; 8 positions match TRBD2. V was pared by 5 bases and J by 1 base, with 3 bases of the junction left unmatched. The CDR3 extends over 15 amino acids. CDR1 SSHAT and CDR2 FNYEAQ come from the germline V gene (reference sequence). The CDR3 loop reads CASSPAGVNTGELFF. CDR3 bases: TGTGCCAGCAGCCCAGCGGGAGTGAACACCGGGGAGCTGTTTTTT.

The rearrangement uses TRBV6-5 and TRBJ1-4; 9 bases are a match to TRBD1. Germline values: CDR1 MNHEY, CDR2 SVGAGI. This CDR3 spans 15 amino acids. J was trimmed by 8 bases and V by 5 bases; bases with no gene match: 9. The CDR3 sequence: CASSQQPGQGEKLFF. The DNA of the CDR3 is TGTGCCAGCAGTCAACAACCGGGACAGGGAGAAAAACTGTTTTTT.

The CDR3 nucleotides read TGTGCCAGCGGGAGGGGTTTTCAGCCCCAGCATTTT. It yields the protein CASGRGFQPQHF. The genes are TRBV2 and TRBJ1-5, with a weak D call TRBD1 (5 bases). The ends were cut back, 8 bases at V and 6 bases at J, with 11 bases in the middle. This CDR3 comprises 12 residues. Germline loops: CDR1 SNHLY, CDR2 FYNNEI.

The CDR3 DNA sequence: TGTGCCAGCAGCCAGAGAGCCGGGACACCATACACTGAAGCTTTCTTT. Translation: CASSQRAGTPYTEAFF. V usage is TRBV14 and J usage is TRBJ1-1; TRBD1 might be the D (6 bases). V lost 3 bases and J lost 3, with 17 bases in between. The CDR3 loop spans 16 amino acids. CDR1 SGHDN and CDR2 FVKESK come from the germline V gene.

The chain uses TRBV7-2 and TRBJ1-2, with 7 bases matching TRBD1. V lost 5 bases, J lost 4 bases, and 7 bases stayed unmatched. Germline assignment: CDR1 SGHTA and CDR2 FQGNSA. The CDR3 has 14 residues. The CDR3 sequence: CASSPLRGPYGYTF. For the CDR3, the DNA is TGTGCCAGCAGCCCGTTGAGGGGGCCCTATGGCTACACCTTC. Complete variable domain (other parts from reference TRBV7-2 and TRBJ1-2): GAGVSQSPSNKVTEKGKDVELRCDPISGHTALYWYRQSLGQGLEFLIYFQGNSAPDKSGLPSDRFSAERTGGSVSTLTIQRTQQEDSAVYLCASSPLRGPYGYTFGSGTRLTVV.

The rearrangement joins TRBV7-2 to TRBJ2-2; 7 bases line up with TRBD2. The CDR3 has 16 residues. J gave up 3 bases and V 5 bases, and 9 bases lay outside the gene matches. Germline values: CDR1 SGHTA, CDR2 FQGNSA. The CDR3 is CASSRTAGADTGELFF. CDR3 bases: TGTGCCAGCAGCCGGACCGCGGGAGCGGACACCGGGGAGCTGTTTTTT.

The rearrangement links TRBV29-1 to TRBJ2-7; 9 bases match TRBD2. The CDR3 length is 14 residues. Germline values: CDR1 SQVTM, CDR2 ANQGSEA. V was clipped by 4 bases and J by 0 bases; unmatched bases: 4. CDR3 loop: CSVGGRGSSYEQYF. The CDR3 DNA reads TGCAGCGTTGGCGGGAGGGGCAGCTCCTACGAGCAGTACTTC.

The chain uses TRBV7-2 and TRBJ2-7; 8 bases agree with TRBD2. Losses at the gene ends were 1 base for V and 5 bases for J; bases not matched to a gene: 7. Per germline, CDR1 SGHTA and CDR2 FQGNSA. The CDR3 has 15 residues. CDR3 residues: CASSLVGLGGHEQYF. CDR3 bases: TGTGCCAGCAGCTTAGTGGGACTAGGGGGACACGAGCAGTACTTC. Combining the CDR3 with reference TRBV7-2 and TRBJ2-7 gives the whole variable domain GAGVSQSPSNKVTEKGKDVELRCDPISGHTALYWYRQSLGQGLEFLIYFQGNSAPDKSGLPSDRFSAERTGGSVSTLTIQRTQQEDSAVYLCASSLVGLGGHEQYFGPGTRLTVT.

The V call is TRBV11-2, the J call TRBJ1-4; TRBD1 aligns across 9 bases. CDR1 SGHAT and CDR2 FQNNGV come from the germline V gene. V lost 3 bases to trimming and J lost 3 bases; unmatched junction nucleotides: 8. CDR3 length equals 17 residues. As DNA, the CDR3 is TGTGCCAGCAGCTTCGGACAGGGGAGGGCGGCTAATGAAAAACTGTTTTTT. Protein product: CASSFGQGRAANEKLFF.